This T cell receptor (beta chain) stems from a study of blood T cell repertoires in COVID-19 (dated by TCRdb to about 2020). Regarding the research as a whole: Collaborator samples came from the United States, Italy and Spain and covered acute and convalescent phases of COVID-19. Samples were obtained from the ongoing ImmuneRACE study (first 160 participants) and from over 1,000 subjects provided by 6 global collaborators. A freely available public database, intended as a resource for researchers studying the immune response to SARS-CoV-2, is where the repertoires were released. The dataset comprised deeply sampled blood TCRbeta repertoires from subjects exposed to, actively infected with, or recovered from COVID-19. The material from the prospective study consisted of cDNA or gDNA derived from T cells, B-cell-depleted T cells, or PBMCs. A de-identified subject ID, COVID-19 status, age in years and sex were almost always included in the sample metadata. Where available, HLA class I and class II types were obtained from metadata supplied by the sample provider rather than from assay-based typing.

Regarding this clone: Its recognized antigen is unknown. Base qualities were left out, and no much larger clone turns up one base away.

General findings and caveats noted by the study authors: Clinical and demographic metadata were provided uncurated, with the amount varying by source and participant.

After removal of 5 bases from V and 7 bases from J, the junction retains 11 bases not matched to a gene. In the germline V gene, CDR1 corresponds to SGHDT and CDR2 to YYEEEE. The CDR3 has 15 amino acids, counting the end cysteine and phenylalanine. The entry retains the CDR3 DNA only, 45 bases that are in frame from base 1. The immunoSEQ Assay, a bias-controlled multiplex PCR, was used to amplify TCRbeta CDR3 regions from genomic DNA. As for how the authors treated the data: Within the assay, amplification of reference gene primers was used to estimate how many nucleated cells each sample contained. To quantify the absolute abundance of each unique TCRbeta CDR3 rearrangement, sequence reads were collapsed and filtered. For each sample, productive Simpson clonality was calculated by taking the square root of Simpson's diversity index across productive rearrangements. In its TCRdb copy, this immuneACCESS table keeps in-frame sequences only and misses some clones. Where compared with another copy, unresolved V genes explain less than half of these, and the others have no known cause. Clonal size and the V and J genes are those of that table, whereas D and trimming came from the DNA. The sample data list about 230,000 clones, and roughly 89% of these were observed just once. Together, the top ten hold around 3.7% of the sample.

In the prospective study, participants were about 18 to 95 years old, resided in fewer than 25 geographic areas of the United States, and were enrolled through a virtual design. In the prospective study, cohorts were assigned on the basis of participant-reported clinical history obtained from a screening survey and a study questionnaire. In the prospective study, mobile phlebotomists collected whole blood, serum and a nasopharyngeal or oropharyngeal swab from each participant. Participants in the prospective study had the option to provide additional blood draws and questionnaires over a roughly 2-month period. Before DNA extraction, prospective study blood samples were shipped either frozen or at room temperature.

The TCR sequence derives from a young woman with acute COVID-19. The sample taken for sequencing was PBMCs or T cells enriched from blood (not recorded which). The V and J segments used are TRBV5-6 and TRBJ1-2, with TRBD1 identical over 10 junction bases. The sequence in DNA is TGTGCCAGCAGTAAGCCGGGACAGGGGATGGGTGGCTACACCTTC. This codes for CASSKPGQGMGGYTF.